The text below deals with one T cell receptor beta chain. The target antigen is unknown. The record originates from a study of T cell responses to AZD1222 COVID-19 vaccine. The study, taken as a whole, reports: Per reports, nearly half of all spike-specific TCRs target regions that are unmutated in variants.

Libraries were prepared by immunoSEQ multiplex PCR; TCRdb keeps only in-frame clonotypes and omits some of them. The sample consists of roughly 100,000 clones, approximately 90% of them appearing once. The input for sequencing was peripheral blood, taken on day 0 of AZD1222 vaccination. This clonotype was obtained from an adult in good health.

The CDR3 DNA is TGTGCCAGCAGTTTGAGGGGGGATCAGCCCCAGCATTTT. This codes for CASSLRGDQPQHF. The genes are TRBV12-3 or TRBV12-4 and TRBJ1-5; a weak D match, TRBD1 (6 bases). V gave up 3 bases and J gave up 5 bases, with 8 bases separating them. This CDR3 spans 13 amino acids.